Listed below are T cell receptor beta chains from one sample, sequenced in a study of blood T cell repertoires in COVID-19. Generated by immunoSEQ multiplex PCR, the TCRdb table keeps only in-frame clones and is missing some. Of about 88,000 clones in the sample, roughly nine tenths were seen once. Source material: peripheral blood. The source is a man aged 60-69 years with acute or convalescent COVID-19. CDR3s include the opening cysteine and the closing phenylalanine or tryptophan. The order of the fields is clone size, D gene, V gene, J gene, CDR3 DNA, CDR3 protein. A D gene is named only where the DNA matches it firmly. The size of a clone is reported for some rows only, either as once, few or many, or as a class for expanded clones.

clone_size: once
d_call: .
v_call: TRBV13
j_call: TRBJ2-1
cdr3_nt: TGTGCCAGCAGCTTATCCCGGGGTATCTACAATGAGCAGTTCTTC
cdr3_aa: CASSLSRGIYNEQFF

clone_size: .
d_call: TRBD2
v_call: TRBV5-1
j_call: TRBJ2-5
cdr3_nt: TGCGCCAGCAGCTCAGAAGACCACCATGGACTAGCGGGAGAAGAGACCCAGTACTTC
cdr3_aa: CASSSEDHHGLAGEETQYF

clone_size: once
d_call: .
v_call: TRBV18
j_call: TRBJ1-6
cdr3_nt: TGTGCCAGCTCACCCGAGCGGGATAATTCACCCCTCCACTTT
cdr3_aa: CASSPERDNSPLHF

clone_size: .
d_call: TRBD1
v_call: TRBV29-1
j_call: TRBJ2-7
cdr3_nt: TGCAGCGTCCTAGGACAGGGTAAAAGTGGAGAGGAGTTC
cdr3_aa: CSVLGQGKSGEEF

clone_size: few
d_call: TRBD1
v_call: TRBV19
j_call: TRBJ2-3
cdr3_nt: TGTGCCAGTAGGGACAGGTTTCTCCTCACAGATACGCAGTATTTT
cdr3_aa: CASRDRFLLTDTQYF

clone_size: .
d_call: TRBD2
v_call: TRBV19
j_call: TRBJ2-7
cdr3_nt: TGTGCCAGTGGGGGTAGGACTAGCGGCACCTACGAGCAGTACTTC
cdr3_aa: CASGGRTSGTYEQYF

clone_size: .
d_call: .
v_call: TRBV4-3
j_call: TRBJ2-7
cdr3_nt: TGCGCCAGCAGCCAAGTCTTTGTACGGGGTTCCTCCTACGAGCAGTACTTC
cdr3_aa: CASSQVFVRGSSYEQYF

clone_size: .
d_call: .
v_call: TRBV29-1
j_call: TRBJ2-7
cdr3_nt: TGCAGCGCAACCTTGAGTTCCTCTAGGGAGCAGTACTTC
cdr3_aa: CSATLSSSREQYF

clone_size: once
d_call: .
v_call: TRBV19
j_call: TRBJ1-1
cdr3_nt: TGTGCCAGTAGAACCCGGGACACCAACACTGAAGCTTTCTTT
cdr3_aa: CASRTRDTNTEAFF

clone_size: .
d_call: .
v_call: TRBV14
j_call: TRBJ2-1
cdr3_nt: TGTGCCAGCAGCCAAGATGTGGTAAGGGGTGAGCAGTTCTTC
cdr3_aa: CASSQDVVRGEQFF

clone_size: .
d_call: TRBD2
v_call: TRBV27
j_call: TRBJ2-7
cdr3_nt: TGTGCCAGCAGTTCCGGGACTAGCGGGATCTACGAGCAGTACTTC
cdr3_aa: CASSSGTSGIYEQYF

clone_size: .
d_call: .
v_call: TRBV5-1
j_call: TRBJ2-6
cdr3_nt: TGCGCCAGCAGCCTGGAGGCAGGGGCTGGGGCCAACGTCCTGACTTTC
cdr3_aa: CASSLEAGAGANVLTF

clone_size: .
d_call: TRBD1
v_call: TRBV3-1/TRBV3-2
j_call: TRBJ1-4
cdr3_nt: TGTGCCAGCAGCCAACCTAGACAGGGCTATGAAAAACTGTTTTTT
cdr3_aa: CASSQPRQGYEKLFF

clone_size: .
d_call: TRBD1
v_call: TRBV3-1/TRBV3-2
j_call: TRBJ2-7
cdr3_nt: TGTGCCAGCAGCCAAGAGACAGGGGGCTTCAGCGAGCAGTACTTC
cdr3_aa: CASSQETGGFSEQYF

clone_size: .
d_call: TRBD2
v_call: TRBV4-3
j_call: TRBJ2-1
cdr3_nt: TGCGCCAGCAGCCAACTAGCGGGAGGGGGATATGAGCAGTTCTTC
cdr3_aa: CASSQLAGGGYEQFF

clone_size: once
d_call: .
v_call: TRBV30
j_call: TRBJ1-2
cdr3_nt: TGTGCCTGGAGTGTGACGACAACCTATGGCTACACCTTC
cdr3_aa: CAWSVTTTYGYTF

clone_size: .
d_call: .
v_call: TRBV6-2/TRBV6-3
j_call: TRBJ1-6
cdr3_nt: TGTGCCAGCAGTTACTCGTCAGGGGCGGATAATTCACCCCTCCACTTT
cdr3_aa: CASSYSSGADNSPLHF

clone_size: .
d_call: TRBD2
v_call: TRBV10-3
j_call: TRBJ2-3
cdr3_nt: TGTGCCATCAGTGAGTCCAAGCGGGAGGCCCTCACAGATACGCAGTATTTT
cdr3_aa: CAISESKREALTDTQYF

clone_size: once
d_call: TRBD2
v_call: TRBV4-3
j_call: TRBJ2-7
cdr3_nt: TGCGCCAGCAGCCGAGGGACTAGCGGTTTCGAGCAGTACTTC
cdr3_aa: CASSRGTSGFEQYF

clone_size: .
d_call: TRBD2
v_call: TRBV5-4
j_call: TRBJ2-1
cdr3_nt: TGTGCCAGCAGCTTGCCCTCGGGACTAGCGGAGAATGAGCAGTTCTTC
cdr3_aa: CASSLPSGLAENEQFF

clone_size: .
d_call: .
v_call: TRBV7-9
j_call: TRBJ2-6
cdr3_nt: TGTGCCAGCAGCCCACAGGTCACTGGGGCCAACGTCCTGACTTTC
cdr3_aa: CASSPQVTGANVLTF

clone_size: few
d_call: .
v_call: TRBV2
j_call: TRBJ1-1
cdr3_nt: TGTGCCAGCAGTGAAAGGGGCGGAGATCACACTGAAGCTTTCTTT
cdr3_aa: CASSERGGDHTEAFF

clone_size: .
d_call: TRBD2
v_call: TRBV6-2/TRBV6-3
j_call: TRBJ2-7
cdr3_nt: TGTGCCAGCAGTAAAGGACTAGCGGGACTCTACGAGCAGTACTTC
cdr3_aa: CASSKGLAGLYEQYF

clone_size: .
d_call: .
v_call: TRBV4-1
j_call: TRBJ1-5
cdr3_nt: TGCGCCAGCAGCCAAGATGAGGAAGGGCCCCAGCATTTT
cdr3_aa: CASSQDEEGPQHF

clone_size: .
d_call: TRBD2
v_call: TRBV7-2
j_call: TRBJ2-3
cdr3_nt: TGTGCCAGCAGCCCCCAGACTAGCGGGAGCTATACGCAGTATTTT
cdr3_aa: CASSPQTSGSYTQYF

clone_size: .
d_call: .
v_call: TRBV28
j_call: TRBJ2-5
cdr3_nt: TGTGCCAGCAGTTTATCAGGGAGGGAGACCCAGTACTTC
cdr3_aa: CASSLSGRETQYF

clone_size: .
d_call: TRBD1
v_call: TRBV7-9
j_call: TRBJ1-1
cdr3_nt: TGTGCCAGCAGCTTAGCGCCTGGGACAGAAGAAGCTTTCTTT
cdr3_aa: CASSLAPGTEEAFF

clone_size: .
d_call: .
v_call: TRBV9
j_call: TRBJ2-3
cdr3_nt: TGTGCCAGCAGCGTAGGAGGTTATGGGGCCACAGATACGCAGTATTTT
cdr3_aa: CASSVGGYGATDTQYF

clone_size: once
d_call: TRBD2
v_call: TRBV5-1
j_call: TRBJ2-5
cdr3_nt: TGCGCCAGCAGCTCTAGCGGGAGCCGGGAGACCCAGTACTTC
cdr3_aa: CASSSSGSRETQYF

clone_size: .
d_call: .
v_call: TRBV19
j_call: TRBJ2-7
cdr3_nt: TGTGCCAGTAGTTGGGGAGTTAACGACGAGCAGTACTTC
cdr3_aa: CASSWGVNDEQYF

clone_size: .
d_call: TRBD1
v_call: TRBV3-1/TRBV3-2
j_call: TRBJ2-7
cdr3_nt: TGTGCCAGCAGCCGGACAGGTTACGAGCAGTACTTC
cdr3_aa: CASSRTGYEQYF

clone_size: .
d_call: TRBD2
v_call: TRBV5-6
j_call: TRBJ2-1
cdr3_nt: TGTGCCAGCAGCTTCCTAGCGGGAGACAATGAGCAGTTCTTC
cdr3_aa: CASSFLAGDNEQFF

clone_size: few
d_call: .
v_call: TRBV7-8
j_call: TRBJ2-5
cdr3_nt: TGTGCCAGCAGCTTACTCTCGGCCGGGGAGACCCAGTACTTC
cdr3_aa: CASSLLSAGETQYF

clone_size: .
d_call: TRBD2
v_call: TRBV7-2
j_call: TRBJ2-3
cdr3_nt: TGTGCCAGCAGCTGGGGACTAGCGGGTGCCATCACAGATACGCAGTATTTT
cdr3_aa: CASSWGLAGAITDTQYF

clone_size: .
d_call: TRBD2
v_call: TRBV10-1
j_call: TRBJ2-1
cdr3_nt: TGCGCCAGCAGCGAGCGGGGGGCGGGAGGGTCCTACAATGAGCAGTTCTTC
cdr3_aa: CASSERGAGGSYNEQFF

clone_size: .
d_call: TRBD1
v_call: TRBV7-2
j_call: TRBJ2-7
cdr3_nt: TGTGCCAGCAGCTTACAGGGGGCTGAGTCCTACGAGCAGTACTTC
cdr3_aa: CASSLQGAESYEQYF

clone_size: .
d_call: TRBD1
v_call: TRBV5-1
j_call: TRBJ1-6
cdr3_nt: TGCGCCAGCAGCGCCCAAACAGGGGATTCACCCCTCCACTTT
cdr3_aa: CASSAQTGDSPLHF

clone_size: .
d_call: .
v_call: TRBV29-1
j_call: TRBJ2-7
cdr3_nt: TGCAGCGTTCGCGGCGAGTGGGAGCAGTACTTC
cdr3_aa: CSVRGEWEQYF

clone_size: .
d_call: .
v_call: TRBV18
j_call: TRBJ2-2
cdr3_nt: TGTGCCAGCTCACCGGGACTTCGGAACACCGGGGAGCTGTTTTTT
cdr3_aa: CASSPGLRNTGELFF

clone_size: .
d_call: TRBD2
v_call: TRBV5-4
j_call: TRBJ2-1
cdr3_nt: TGTGCCAGCAGCTTGGTGACTAGCGGATACAATGAGCAGTTCTTC
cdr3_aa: CASSLVTSGYNEQFF

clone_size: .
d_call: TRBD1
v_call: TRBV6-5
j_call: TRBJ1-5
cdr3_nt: TGTGCCAGCAGCCTCGGACAGGGCCAGCCCCAGCATTTT
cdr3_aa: CASSLGQGQPQHF

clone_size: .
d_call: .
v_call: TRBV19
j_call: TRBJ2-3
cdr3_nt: TGTGCCAGTAGTCCTCGACTACCTAGCACAGATACGCAGTATTTT
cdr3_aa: CASSPRLPSTDTQYF

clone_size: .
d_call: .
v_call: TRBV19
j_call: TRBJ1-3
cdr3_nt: TGTGCCAGTAGTATAGATTCAGGGCCTGGAAACACCATATATTTT
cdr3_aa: CASSIDSGPGNTIYF

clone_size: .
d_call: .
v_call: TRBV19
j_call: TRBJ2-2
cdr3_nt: TGTGCCAGTAGTATAGATACAGGGCCCAACACCGGGGAGCTGTTTTTT
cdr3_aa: CASSIDTGPNTGELFF

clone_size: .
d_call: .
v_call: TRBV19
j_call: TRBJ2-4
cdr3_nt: TGTGCCAGTAGTATAGCAAAAGGAGGGAACATTCAGTACTTC
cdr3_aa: CASSIAKGGNIQYF

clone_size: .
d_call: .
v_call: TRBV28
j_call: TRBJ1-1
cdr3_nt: TGTGCCAGCAGGGCTACAGGGCGGGGGACGGCTGAAGCTTTCTTT
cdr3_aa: CASRATGRGTAEAFF

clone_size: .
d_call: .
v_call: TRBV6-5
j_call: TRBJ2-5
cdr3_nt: TGTGCCAGCACTCCGGGGGAGACCCAGTACTTC
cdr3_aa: CASTPGETQYF

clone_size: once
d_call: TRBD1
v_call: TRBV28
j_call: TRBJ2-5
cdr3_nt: TGTGCCAGCAGTCTGACAGGGTCCCTCGCGACCCAGTACTTC
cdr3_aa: CASSLTGSLATQYF